These 22 T cell receptor beta chains were sequenced from one sample in a study of cytomegalovirus exposure and HLA in healthy donors. A multiplex PCR was run with 60 Vbeta primers and 13 Jbeta primers. TCRdb's copy holds only in-frame clones and misses some; the assay was immunoSEQ multiplex PCR. The table has around 120,000 clones, 70% to 80% seen once. Sequencing input: PBMCs. The receptors stem from a woman aged 40 to 50 in good health and CMV-seronegative.

The rearrangement links TRBV9 to TRBJ2-7; 11 nucleotides match TRBD2. The germline CDR1 and CDR2 sequences are SGDLS and YYNGEE. Trimming cost V 3 bases and J 1 base; bases outside gene matches: 12. This CDR3 contains 18 residues. CDR3 sequence reads: CASSAHRATSGDSYEQYF. CDR3 coding DNA: TGTGCCAGCAGCGCCCACAGGGCGACTAGCGGGGATTCCTACGAGCAGTACTTC.

The V and J genes are TRBV6-1 and TRBJ2-4; possible D gene TRBD1, 7 bases. Germline loops: CDR1 MNHNS, CDR2 SASEGT. V dropped 5 bases and J dropped 7 bases, with 18 bases sitting between them. The CDR3 length is 15 residues. The CDR3 bases are TGTGCCAGCAGTATGACAGGGCTGGGGAGGAACATTCAGTACTTC. Its protein is CASSMTGLGRNIQYF.

The genes are TRBV11-2 and TRBJ2-5; 7 nucleotides agree with TRBD2. V was pared by 0 bases and J by 1 base, with 5 bases of the junction left unmatched. Germline CDR1 reads SGHAT; CDR2 reads FQNNGV. The CDR3 is 16 residues long. The CDR3: CASSLDGRDFQETQYF. The CDR3 nucleotides are TGTGCCAGCAGCTTAGATGGGAGGGACTTCCAAGAGACCCAGTACTTC. Filled out from reference TRBV11-2 and TRBJ2-5, the complete variable domain reads EAGVAQSPRYKIIEKRQSVAFWCNPISGHATLYWYQQILGQGPKLLIQFQNNGVVDDSQLPKDRFSAERLKGVDSTLKIQPAKLEDSAVYLCASSLDGRDFQETQYFGPGTRLLVL.

This chain links TRBV5-1 with TRBJ1-6, with D perhaps TRBD1 (6 bases). The CDR3 totals 17 residues. Trimming stripped 0 bases from V and 6 bases from J, with 16 bases between. Germline lookup yields CDR1 SGHRS and CDR2 YFSETQ. As DNA, the CDR3 is TGCGCCAGCAGCTTGGACCGGACAGCGTTGACTAATTCACCCCTCCACTTT. Translated: CASSLDRTALTNSPLHF.

The chain is built from TRBV4-3 and TRBJ1-2, with 9 bases fitting TRBD1. CDR1 and CDR2 from the germline V gene are LGHNA and YSLEER. V shed 1 base and J 8 bases; nucleotides not matched to a gene: 11. This CDR3 is built from 16 residues. CDR3 protein: CASSQGTGEVGTGYTF. The CDR3 coding sequence is TGCGCCAGCAGCCAAGGGACAGGGGAAGTTGGGACGGGCTACACCTTC.

This clone was observed a few times. This chain joins TRBV9 and TRBJ2-2, with TRBD2 matching 13 bases. The CDR3 loop spans 17 amino acids. Per germline, CDR1 SGDLS and CDR2 YYNGEE. The J segment lost 5 bases and the V segment lost 3 bases, leaving 7 bases of the junction unmatched. CDR3 loop: CASSGGTSGVGTGELFF. The CDR3 DNA is TGTGCCAGCAGCGGGGGGACTAGCGGGGTCGGGACCGGGGAGCTGTTTTTT.

This clone occurred a few times. The CDR3 loop is CASSVLAGDTDTQYF. CDR3 bases: TGTGCCAGCAGTGTACTAGCGGGAGACACAGATACGCAGTATTTT. The chain employs TRBV28 and TRBJ2-3; 11 nucleotides line up with TRBD2. This CDR3 region has 15 residues. Germline assignment: CDR1 MDHEN and CDR2 SYDVKM. V trimming: 5 bases; J trimming: 2 bases; junction bases outside the gene matches: 3.

V usage is TRBV9 and J usage is TRBJ2-7; 8 bases match TRBD2. CDR1 is SGDLS and CDR2 is YYNGEE in the germline V gene. The CDR3 runs to 14 residues. J lost 5 bases, V lost 2 bases, and 6 bases had no gene match. The chain's CDR3 is CASSVSGSTHEQYF. The CDR3 region has the DNA TGTGCCAGCAGCGTGAGCGGGAGTACGCACGAGCAGTACTTC.

The gene calls are TRBV28 and TRBJ1-3, with no clear D. CDR3 length: 14 amino acids. CDR1 MDHEN and CDR2 SYDVKM come from the germline V gene. Deletions cut 3 bases from V and 6 bases from J, with 12 bases between. CDR3 nucleotides: TGTGCCAGCAGTTTGGGAGGGATAGAAAACACCATATATTTT. This sequence encodes CASSLGGIENTIYF. Supplemented by reference TRBV28 and TRBJ1-3, the full variable domain reads DVKVTQSSRYLVKRTGEKVFLECVQDMDHENMFWYRQDPGLGLRLIYFSYDVKMKEKGDIPEGYSVSREKKERFSLILESASTNQTSMYLCASSLGGIENTIYFGEGSWLTVV.

This sequence joins TRBV5-5 and TRBJ2-7, with a tentative D call TRBD2 (7 bases). The germline V and J ends were trimmed by 6 bases and 4 bases, with 17 bases remaining between them. From germline, CDR1 is SGHKS and CDR2 YYEKEE (reference sequence). The CDR3 is 14 residues long. The DNA of the CDR3 is TGTGCCAGCACCCGAGGGGGGGATCCATACGAGCAGTACTTC. This translates into CASTRGGDPYEQYF.

The chain combines TRBV19 with TRBJ1-2; 11 bases match TRBD1. Unmatched junction bases numbered 6, after V lost 6 bases and J lost 6 bases. The CDR3 is 14 residues long. Germline V gives CDR1 LNHDA, CDR2 SQIVND (reference sequence). DNA for the CDR3: TGTGCCAGTAGCCTTTCGGGACAGGGGGATGGCTACACCTTC. As protein: CASSLSGQGDGYTF.

This clone was picked up a small number of times. The V call is TRBV6-1, the J call TRBJ2-5, with 7 bases matching TRBD1. The tail of the sequence fits TRBJ2-7 better, so the J call may be wrong. This CDR3 has 14 amino acids. Germline V gene lookup returns CDR1 MNHNS and CDR2 SASEGT. The CDR3 sequence: CASSPYRGSYEQYF. DNA of the CDR3: TGTGCCAGCAGCCCCTACAGGGGAAGCTACGAGCAGTACTTC.

The chain carries TRBV19 and TRBJ2-2, with D perhaps TRBD2 (5 bases). Trimming removed 7 bases from V and 4 bases from J, with 10 bases in between. Germline assignment: CDR1 LNHDA and CDR2 SQIVND (reference sequence). The CDR3 spans 13 residues. CDR3 DNA sequence: TGTGCCAGTAAGAGGAGCGGCACCGGGGAGCTGTTTTTT. Its protein is CASKRSGTGELFF.

This clone was found a few times. The V gene is TRBV15, the J gene TRBJ2-3; no firm D call. CDR1 and CDR2 from the germline V gene are LNHNV and YYDKDF (reference sequence). There are 15 residues in the CDR3. The V end was cut by 0 bases, the J end by 2 bases, with 9 bases between. The CDR3 here is CATSREGRSTDTQYF. CDR3 nucleotides: TGTGCCACCAGCAGAGAGGGCAGATCCACAGATACGCAGTATTTT. The full variable domain, with the rest looked up from reference TRBV15 and TRBJ2-3, is DAMVIQNPRYQVTQFGKPVTLSCSQTLNHNVMYWYQQKSSQAPKLLFHYYDKDFNNEADTPDNFQSRRPNTSFCFLDIRSPGLGDTAMYLCATSREGRSTDTQYFGPGTRLTVL.

The chain employs TRBV7-2 and TRBJ2-2, with D possibly being TRBD2 (5 bases). Germline-derived CDR1 and CDR2 are SGHTA and FQGNSA. The CDR3 runs 16 residues. V lost 5 bases, J lost 2 bases, and 15 bases lay in between. The CDR3 sequence is CASSGHGGANTGELFF. The CDR3 nucleotides are TGTGCCAGCAGCGGGCACGGAGGAGCCAACACCGGGGAGCTGTTTTTT.

This rearrangement joins TRBV27 to TRBJ1-6, with D unclear. CDR3 length equals 19 residues. V lost 6 bases and J lost 0, with 21 bases in between. The germline CDR1 and CDR2 sequences are MNHEY and SMNVEV (reference sequence). Here the CDR3 reads CASRDTVEQISSYNSPLHF. As DNA, the CDR3 is TGTGCCAGCAGAGATACAGTGGAACAGATAAGCTCCTATAATTCACCCCTCCACTTT.

The V gene is TRBV6-4, the J gene TRBJ2-1, with 10 bases lining up with TRBD1. Germline assignment: CDR1 MRHNA and CDR2 SNTAGT. The V gene end was trimmed by 2 bases and the J gene end by 7 bases; junction bases not matched to a gene: 2. This CDR3 has 14 residues. CDR3 nucleotides: TGTGCCAGCAGTGACCCGGGACAGGGGAATGAGCAGTTCTTC. Its translation is CASSDPGQGNEQFF.

The V and J genes are TRBV5-4 and TRBJ1-2, with 9 bases identical to TRBD1. CDR1 and CDR2 from the germline V gene are SGHNT and YYREEE (reference sequence). This CDR3 spans 16 amino acids. Trimming cost V 0 bases and J 4 bases; bases outside gene matches: 7. The DNA for the CDR3 is TGTGCCAGCAGCTTGGTGCGACAGGGGGGGAGCTATGGCTACACCTTC. It translates to CASSLVRQGGSYGYTF.

The chain links TRBV5-8 to TRBJ1-5; a possible D gene is TRBD1 (6 bases). Germline V lookup: CDR1 SGHTS, CDR2 YDEGEE. The germline V and J ends were trimmed by 1 base and 3 bases, with 14 bases remaining between them. The CDR3 has 16 residues. This CDR3 reads CASSLLQGKANQPQHF. CDR3 bases: TGTGCCAGCAGCTTGCTACAGGGAAAAGCCAATCAGCCCCAGCATTTT.

The chain employs TRBV7-2 and TRBJ2-3; 8 bases agree with TRBD1. The germline CDR1 and CDR2 sequences are SGHTA and FQGNSA. The CDR3 contains 16 residues. J was trimmed by 1 base and V by 6 bases; bases with no gene match: 9. CDR3 sequence (DNA): TGTGCCAGCAGGTTGTATCAGGGGGCGCGCACAGATACGCAGTATTTT. Its protein is CASRLYQGARTDTQYF.

The chain employs TRBV19 and TRBJ2-3; 8 bases match TRBD2. Germline assignment: CDR1 LNHDA and CDR2 SQIVND (reference sequence). The CDR3 runs to 16 residues. Trimming cost V 5 bases and J 5 bases; bases outside gene matches: 12. The CDR3, as DNA: TGTGCCAGTAGTCACAGCCTAGCGGGTAACGTAGATACGCAGTATTTT. As protein: CASSHSLAGNVDTQYF.

J is TRBJ1-3 and V is TRBV21-1; no check of the table's D call, TRBD1, against the DNA was made. TRBV21-1 is a listed pseudogene. The CDR3 has 16 residues. The CDR3 sequence: CASSNLWGSGGNTIYF. The CDR3 DNA sequence: TGTGCCAGCAGCAATCTTTGGGGCTCGGGTGGAAACACCATATATTTT.